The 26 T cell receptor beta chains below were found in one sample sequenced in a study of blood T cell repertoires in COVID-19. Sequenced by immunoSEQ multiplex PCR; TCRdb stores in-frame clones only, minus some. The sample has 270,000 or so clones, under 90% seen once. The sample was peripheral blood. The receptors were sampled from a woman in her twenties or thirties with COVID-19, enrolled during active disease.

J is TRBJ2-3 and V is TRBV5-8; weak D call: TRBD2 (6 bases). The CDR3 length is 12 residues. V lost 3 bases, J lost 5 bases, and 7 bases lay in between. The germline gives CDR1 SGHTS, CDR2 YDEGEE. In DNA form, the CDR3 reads TGTGCCAGCAGCTCCGGGGGAGATACGCAGTATTTT. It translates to CASSSGGDTQYF.

The chain's CDR3 is CASSTLGGNNEKLFF. CDR3 DNA sequence: TGTGCCAGTAGTACCTTGGGCGGGAATAATGAAAAACTGTTTTTT. This sequence joins TRBV19 and TRBJ1-4; the D is unclear. CDR1 LNHDA and CDR2 SQIVND come from the germline V gene (reference sequence). The CDR3 has 15 residues. The V end was cut by 4 bases, the J end by 4 bases, with 13 bases between.

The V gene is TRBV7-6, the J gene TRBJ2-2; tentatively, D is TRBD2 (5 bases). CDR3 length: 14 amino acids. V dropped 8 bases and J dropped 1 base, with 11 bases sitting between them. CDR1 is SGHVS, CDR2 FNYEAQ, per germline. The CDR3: CASGGTVNTGELFF. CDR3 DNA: TGTGCCAGCGGAGGAACGGTGAACACCGGGGAGCTGTTTTTT.

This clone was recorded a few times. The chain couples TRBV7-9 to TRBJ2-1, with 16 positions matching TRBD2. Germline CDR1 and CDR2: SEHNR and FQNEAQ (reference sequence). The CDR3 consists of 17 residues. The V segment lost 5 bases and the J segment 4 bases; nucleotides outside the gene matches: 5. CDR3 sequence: CASSGGTSGGAYNEQFF. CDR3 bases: TGTGCCAGCAGCGGTGGGACTAGCGGGGGGGCTTACAATGAGCAGTTCTTC.

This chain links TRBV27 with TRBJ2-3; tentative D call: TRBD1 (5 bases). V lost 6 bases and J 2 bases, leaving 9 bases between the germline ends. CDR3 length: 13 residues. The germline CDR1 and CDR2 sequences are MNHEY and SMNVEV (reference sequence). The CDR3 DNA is TGTGCCAGCAGCGGCAGGGTCACAGATACGCAGTATTTT. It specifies CASSGRVTDTQYF.

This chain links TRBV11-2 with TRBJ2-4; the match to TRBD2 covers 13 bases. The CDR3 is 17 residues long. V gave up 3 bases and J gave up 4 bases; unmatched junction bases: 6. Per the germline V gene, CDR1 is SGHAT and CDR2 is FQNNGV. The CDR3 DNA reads TGTGCCAGCAGCTTGGAACTAGCGGGGGGGATTAAAAACATTCAGTACTTC. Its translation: CASSLELAGGIKNIQYF.

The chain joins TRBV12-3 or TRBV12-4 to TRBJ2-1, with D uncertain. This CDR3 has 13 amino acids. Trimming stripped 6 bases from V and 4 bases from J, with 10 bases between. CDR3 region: CASSPFSYNEQFF. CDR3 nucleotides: TGTGCCAGCAGCCCTTTCTCTTACAATGAGCAGTTCTTC.

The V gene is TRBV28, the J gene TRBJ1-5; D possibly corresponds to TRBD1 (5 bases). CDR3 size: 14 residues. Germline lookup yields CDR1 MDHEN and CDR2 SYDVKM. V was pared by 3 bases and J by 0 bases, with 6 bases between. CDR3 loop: CASSFRDSNQPQHF. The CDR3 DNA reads TGTGCCAGCAGTTTCAGGGATAGCAATCAGCCCCAGCATTTT.

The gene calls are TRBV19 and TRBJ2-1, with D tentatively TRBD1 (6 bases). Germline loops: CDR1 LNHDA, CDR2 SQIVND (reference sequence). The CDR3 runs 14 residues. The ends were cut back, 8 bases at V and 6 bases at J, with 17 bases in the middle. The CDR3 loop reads CASEQGHMGNEQFF. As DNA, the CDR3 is TGTGCCAGTGAGCAGGGGCATATGGGCAATGAGCAGTTCTTC. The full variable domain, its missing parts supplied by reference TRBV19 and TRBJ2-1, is DGGITQSPKYLFRKEGQNVTLSCEQNLNHDAMYWYRQDPGQGLRLIYYSQIVNDFQKGDIAEGYSVSREKKESFPLTVTSAQKNPTAFYLCASEQGHMGNEQFFGPGTRLTVL.

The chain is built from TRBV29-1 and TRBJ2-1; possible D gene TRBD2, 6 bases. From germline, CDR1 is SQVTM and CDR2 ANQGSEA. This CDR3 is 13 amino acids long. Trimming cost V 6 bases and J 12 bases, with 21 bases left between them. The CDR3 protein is CSVPGTPGGGQFF. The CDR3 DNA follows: TGCAGCGTCCCCGGGACTCCAGGTGGGGGGCAGTTCTTC.

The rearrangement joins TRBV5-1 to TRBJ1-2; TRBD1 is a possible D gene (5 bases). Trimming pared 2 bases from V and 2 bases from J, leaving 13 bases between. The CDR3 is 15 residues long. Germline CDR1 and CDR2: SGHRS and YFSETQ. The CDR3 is CASSLIQGKNYGYTF. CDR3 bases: TGCGCCAGCAGCTTAATTCAGGGCAAGAACTATGGCTACACCTTC.

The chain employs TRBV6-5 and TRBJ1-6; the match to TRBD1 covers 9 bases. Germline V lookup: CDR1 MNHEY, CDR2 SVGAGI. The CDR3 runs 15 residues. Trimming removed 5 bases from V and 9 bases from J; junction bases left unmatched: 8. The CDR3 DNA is TGTGCCAGCAGTCAACAGGGGGCTGGGATTTCACCCCTCCACTTT. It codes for CASSQQGAGISPLHF.

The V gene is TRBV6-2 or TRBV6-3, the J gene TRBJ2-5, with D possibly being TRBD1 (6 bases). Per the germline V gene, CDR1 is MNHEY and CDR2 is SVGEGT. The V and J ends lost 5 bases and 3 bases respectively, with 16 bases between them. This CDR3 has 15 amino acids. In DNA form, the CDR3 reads TGTGCCAGCAGTCCCTCCAGGGGAGCGAAAGAGACCCAGTACTTC. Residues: CASSPSRGAKETQYF.

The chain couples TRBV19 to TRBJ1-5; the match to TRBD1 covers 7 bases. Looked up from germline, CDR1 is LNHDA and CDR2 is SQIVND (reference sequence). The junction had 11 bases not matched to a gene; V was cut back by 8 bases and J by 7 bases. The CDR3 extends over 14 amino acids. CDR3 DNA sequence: TGTGCCAGTCTGAGTAGACAGGGCGCACAGCCCCAGCATTTT. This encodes CASLSRQGAQPQHF.

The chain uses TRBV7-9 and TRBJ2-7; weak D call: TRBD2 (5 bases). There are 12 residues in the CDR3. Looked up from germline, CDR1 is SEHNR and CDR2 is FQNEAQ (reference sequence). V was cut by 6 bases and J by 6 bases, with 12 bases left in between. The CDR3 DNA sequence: TGTGCCAGCAGACCGGCTGGAGGCGAGCAGTACTTC. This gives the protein CASRPAGGEQYF.

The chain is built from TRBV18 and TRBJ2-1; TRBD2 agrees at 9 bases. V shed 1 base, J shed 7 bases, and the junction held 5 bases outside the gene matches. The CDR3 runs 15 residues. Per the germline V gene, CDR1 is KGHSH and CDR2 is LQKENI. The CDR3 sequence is CASSPRRGGLNEQFF. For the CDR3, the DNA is TGTGCCAGCTCACCACGGCGGGGGGGCCTGAATGAGCAGTTCTTC.

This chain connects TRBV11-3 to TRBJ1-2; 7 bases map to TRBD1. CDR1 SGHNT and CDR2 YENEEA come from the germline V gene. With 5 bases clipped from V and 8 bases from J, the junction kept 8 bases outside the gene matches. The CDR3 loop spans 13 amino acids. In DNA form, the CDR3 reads TGTGCCAGCAGCCAACGACAGGGAAGAGGCTACACCTTC. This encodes CASSQRQGRGYTF.

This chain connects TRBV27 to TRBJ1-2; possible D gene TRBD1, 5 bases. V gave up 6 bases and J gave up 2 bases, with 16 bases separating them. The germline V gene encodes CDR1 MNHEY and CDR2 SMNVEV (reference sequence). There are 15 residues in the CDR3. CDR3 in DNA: TGTGCCAGCAGCGTTAGACCCCGGGGGAACTATGGCTACACCTTC. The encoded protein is CASSVRPRGNYGYTF.

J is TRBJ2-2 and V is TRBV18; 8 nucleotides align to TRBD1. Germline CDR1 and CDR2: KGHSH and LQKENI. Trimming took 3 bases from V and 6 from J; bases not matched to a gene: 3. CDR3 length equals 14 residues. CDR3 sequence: CASSPWTGSGELFF. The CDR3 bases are TGTGCCAGCTCACCTTGGACAGGGTCCGGGGAGCTGTTTTTT.

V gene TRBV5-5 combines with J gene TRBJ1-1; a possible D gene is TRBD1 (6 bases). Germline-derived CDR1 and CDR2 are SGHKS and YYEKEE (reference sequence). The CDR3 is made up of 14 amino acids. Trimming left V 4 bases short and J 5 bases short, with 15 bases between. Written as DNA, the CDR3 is TGTGCCAGCAGCGGGACCAGGGGAAGAACTGAAGCTTTCTTT. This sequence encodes CASSGTRGRTEAFF.

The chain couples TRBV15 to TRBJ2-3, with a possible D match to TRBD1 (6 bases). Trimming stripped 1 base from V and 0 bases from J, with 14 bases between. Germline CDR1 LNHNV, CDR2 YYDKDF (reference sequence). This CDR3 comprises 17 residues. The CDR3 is CATSRALGAGSTDTQYF. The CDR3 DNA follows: TGTGCCACCAGCAGAGCCCTGGGGGCGGGTAGCACAGATACGCAGTATTTT.

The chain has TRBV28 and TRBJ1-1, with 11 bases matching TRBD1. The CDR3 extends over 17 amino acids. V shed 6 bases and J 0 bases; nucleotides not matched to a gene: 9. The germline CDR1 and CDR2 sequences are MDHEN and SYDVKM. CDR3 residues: CASSLGQGAAVNTEAFF. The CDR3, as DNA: TGTGCCAGCAGCCTCGGACAGGGGGCGGCTGTGAACACTGAAGCTTTCTTT.

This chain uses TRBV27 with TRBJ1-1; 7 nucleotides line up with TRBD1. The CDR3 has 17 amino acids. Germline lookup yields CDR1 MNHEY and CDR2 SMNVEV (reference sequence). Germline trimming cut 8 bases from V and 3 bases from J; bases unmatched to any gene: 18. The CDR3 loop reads CASRWRGRDIGYTEAFF. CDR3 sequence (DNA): TGTGCCAGCCGATGGAGGGGGCGCGACATTGGGTACACTGAAGCTTTCTTT.

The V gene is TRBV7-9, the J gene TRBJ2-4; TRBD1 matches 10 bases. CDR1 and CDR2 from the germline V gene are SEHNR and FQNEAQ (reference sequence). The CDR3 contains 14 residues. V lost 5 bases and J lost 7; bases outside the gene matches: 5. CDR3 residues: CASSQGQGRNIQYF. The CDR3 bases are TGTGCCAGCAGCCAGGGACAGGGGAGGAACATTCAGTACTTC.

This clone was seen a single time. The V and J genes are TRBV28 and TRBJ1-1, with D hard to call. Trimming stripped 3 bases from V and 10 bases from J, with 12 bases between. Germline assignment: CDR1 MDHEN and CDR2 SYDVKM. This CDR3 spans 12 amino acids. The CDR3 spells CASSLKRVAAFF. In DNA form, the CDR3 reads TGTGCCAGCAGTTTGAAGCGGGTCGCAGCTTTCTTT. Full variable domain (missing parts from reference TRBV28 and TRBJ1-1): DVKVTQSSRYLVKRTGEKVFLECVQDMDHENMFWYRQDPGLGLRLIYFSYDVKMKEKGDIPEGYSVSREKKERFSLILESASTNQTSMYLCASSLKRVAAFFGQGTRLTVV.

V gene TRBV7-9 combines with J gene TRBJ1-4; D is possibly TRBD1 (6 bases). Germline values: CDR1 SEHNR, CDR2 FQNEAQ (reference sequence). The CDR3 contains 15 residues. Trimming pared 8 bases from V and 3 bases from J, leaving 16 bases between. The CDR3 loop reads CASLGTGPPNEKLFF. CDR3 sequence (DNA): TGTGCCAGCCTCGGAACAGGGCCACCTAATGAAAAACTGTTTTTT.